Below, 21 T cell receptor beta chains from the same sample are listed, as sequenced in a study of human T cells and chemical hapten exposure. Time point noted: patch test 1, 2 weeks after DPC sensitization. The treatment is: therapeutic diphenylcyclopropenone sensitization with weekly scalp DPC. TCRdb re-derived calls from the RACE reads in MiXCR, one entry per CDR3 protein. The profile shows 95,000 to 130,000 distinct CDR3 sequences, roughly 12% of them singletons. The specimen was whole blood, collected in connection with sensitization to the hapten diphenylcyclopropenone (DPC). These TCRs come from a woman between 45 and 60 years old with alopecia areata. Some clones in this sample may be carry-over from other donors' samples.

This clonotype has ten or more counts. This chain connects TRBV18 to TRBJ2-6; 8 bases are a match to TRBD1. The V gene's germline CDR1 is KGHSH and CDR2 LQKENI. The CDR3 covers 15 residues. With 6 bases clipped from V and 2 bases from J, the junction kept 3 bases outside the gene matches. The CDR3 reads CASSPGGAGANVLTF. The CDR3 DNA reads TGTGCCAGCTCTCCAGGGGGCGCTGGGGCCAACGTCCTGACTTTC.

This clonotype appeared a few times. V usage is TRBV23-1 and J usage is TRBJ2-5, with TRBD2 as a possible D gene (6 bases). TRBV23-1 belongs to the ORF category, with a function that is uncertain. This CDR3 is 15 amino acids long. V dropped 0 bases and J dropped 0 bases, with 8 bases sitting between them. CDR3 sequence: CASSQSGTYQETQYF. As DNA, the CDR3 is TGCGCCAGCAGTCAATCGGGGACTTACCAAGAGACCCAGTACTTC.

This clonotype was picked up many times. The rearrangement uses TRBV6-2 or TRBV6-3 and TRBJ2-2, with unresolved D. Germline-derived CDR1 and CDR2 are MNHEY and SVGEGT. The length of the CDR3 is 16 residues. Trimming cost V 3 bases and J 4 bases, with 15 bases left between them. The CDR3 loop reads CASSYGSYGSTGELFF. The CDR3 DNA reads TGTGCCAGCAGTTATGGCTCGTACGGATCCACCGGGGAGCTGTTTTTT.

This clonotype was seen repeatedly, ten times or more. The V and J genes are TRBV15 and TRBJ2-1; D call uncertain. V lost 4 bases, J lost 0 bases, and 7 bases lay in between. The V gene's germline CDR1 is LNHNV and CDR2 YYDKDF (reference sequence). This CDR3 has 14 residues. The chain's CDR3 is CATSTSSSYNEQFF. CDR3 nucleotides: TGTGCCACCAGCACCTCAAGCTCCTACAATGAGCAGTTCTTC.

The CDR3 loop is CASSPRSREQYF. CDR3 DNA sequence: TGTGCCAGCAGTCCCCGTAGTCGCGAGCAGTACTTC. This chain connects TRBV28 to TRBJ2-7; D gene uncertain. The germline V and J ends were trimmed by 5 bases and 6 bases, with 11 bases remaining between them. CDR1 and CDR2 (germline): MDHEN, SYDVKM. The CDR3 has 12 amino acids.

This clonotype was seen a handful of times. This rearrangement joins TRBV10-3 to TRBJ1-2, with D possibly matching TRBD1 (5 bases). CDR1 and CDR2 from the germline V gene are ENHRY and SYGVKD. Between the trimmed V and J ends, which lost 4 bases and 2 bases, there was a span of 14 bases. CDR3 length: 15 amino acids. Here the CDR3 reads CAISARGTSNYGYTF. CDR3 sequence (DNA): TGTGCCATCAGTGCCCGGGGCACTTCGAACTATGGCTACACCTTC.

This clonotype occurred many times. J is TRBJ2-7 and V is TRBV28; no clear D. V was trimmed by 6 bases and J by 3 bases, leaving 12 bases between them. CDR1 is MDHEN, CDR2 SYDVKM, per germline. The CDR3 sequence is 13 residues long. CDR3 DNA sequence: TGTGCCAGCAGCTCCGGTCCAGTCTACGAGCAGTACTTC. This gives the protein CASSSGPVYEQYF.

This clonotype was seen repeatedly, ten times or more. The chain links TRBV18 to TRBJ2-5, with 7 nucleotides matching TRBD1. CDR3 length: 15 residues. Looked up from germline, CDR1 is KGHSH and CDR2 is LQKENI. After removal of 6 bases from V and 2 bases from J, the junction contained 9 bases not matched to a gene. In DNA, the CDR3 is TGTGCCAGCTCCCTCCACAGGGGTGGACAAGAGACCCAGTACTTC. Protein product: CASSLHRGGQETQYF.

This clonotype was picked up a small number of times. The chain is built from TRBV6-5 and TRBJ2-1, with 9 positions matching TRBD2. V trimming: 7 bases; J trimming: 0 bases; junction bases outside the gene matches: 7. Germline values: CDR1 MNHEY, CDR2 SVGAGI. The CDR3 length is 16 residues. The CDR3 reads CASNPAGGSSYNEQFF. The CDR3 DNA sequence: TGTGCCAGCAACCCGGCGGGGGGGAGCTCCTACAATGAGCAGTTCTTC.

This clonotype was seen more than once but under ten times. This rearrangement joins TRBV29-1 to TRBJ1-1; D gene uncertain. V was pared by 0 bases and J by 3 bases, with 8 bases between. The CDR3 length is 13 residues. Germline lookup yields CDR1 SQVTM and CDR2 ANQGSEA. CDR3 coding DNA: TGCAGCGTTGAAGACCAGCTCTACACTGAAGCTTTCTTT. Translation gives CSVEDQLYTEAFF.

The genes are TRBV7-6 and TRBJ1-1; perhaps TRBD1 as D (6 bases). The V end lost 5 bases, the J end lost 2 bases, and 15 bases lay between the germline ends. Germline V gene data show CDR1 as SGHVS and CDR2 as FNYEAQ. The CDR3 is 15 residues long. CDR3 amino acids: CASSPRQGINTEAFF. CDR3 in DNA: TGTGCCAGCAGCCCCCGTCAGGGGATTAACACTGAAGCTTTCTTT. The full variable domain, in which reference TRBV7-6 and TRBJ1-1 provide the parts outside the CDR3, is GAGVSQSPRYKVTKRGQDVALRCDPISGHVSLYWYRQALGQGPEFLTYFNYEAQQDKSGLPNDRFSAERPEGSISTLTIQRTEQRDSAMYRCASSPRQGINTEAFFGQGTRLTVV.

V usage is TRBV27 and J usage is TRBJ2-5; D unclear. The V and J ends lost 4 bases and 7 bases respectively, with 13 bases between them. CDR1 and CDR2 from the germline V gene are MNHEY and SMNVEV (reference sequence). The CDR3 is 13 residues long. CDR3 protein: CASSSLPGGTQYF. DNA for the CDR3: TGTGCCAGCAGTTCTCTCCCGGGCGGGACCCAGTACTTC.

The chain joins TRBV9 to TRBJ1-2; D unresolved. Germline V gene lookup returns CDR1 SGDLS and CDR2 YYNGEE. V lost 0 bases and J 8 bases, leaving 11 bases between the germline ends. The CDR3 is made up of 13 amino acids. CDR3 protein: CASSVAGVVGYTF. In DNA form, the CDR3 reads TGTGCCAGCAGCGTAGCTGGAGTCGTGGGCTACACCTTC.

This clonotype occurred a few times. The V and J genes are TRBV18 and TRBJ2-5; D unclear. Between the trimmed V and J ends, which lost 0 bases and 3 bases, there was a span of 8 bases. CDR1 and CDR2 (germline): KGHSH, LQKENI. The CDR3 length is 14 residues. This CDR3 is CASSPPGSEETQYF. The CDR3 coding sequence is TGTGCCAGCTCACCACCCGGGTCGGAAGAGACCCAGTACTTC.

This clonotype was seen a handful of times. This CDR3 reads CASSLPQGHYEQYF. CDR3 nucleotides: TGTGCCAGCAGTCTCCCCCAAGGACACTACGAGCAGTACTTC. This chain joins TRBV28 and TRBJ2-7; tentative D call: TRBD1 (5 bases). Trimming took off 5 bases at V and 3 bases at J, with 14 bases between the two ends. Germline V gene sequence: CDR1 MDHEN, CDR2 SYDVKM. The CDR3 covers 14 residues.

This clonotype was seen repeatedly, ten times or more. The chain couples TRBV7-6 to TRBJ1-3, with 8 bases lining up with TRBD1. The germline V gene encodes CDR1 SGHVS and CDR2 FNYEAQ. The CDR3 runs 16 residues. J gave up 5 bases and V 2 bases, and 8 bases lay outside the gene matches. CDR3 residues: CASSLSNGQGRNTIYF. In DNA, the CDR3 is TGTGCCAGCAGCTTAAGTAATGGACAGGGACGAAACACCATATATTTT.

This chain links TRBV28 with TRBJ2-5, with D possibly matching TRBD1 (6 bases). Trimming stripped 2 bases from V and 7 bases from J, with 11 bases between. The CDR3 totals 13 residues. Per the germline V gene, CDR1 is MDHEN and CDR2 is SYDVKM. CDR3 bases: TGTGCCAGCAGTTTAGCCACACAGGGGACCCAGTACTTC. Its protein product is CASSLATQGTQYF. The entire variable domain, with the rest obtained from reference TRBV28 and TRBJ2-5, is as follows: DVKVTQSSRYLVKRTGEKVFLECVQDMDHENMFWYRQDPGLGLRLIYFSYDVKMKEKGDIPEGYSVSREKKERFSLILESASTNQTSMYLCASSLATQGTQYFGPGTRLLVL.

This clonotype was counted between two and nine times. In nucleotides, the CDR3 is TGTGCCAGCAGTTCCCACATGACACCAGATGAAGCTTTCTTT. Residues: CASSSHMTPDEAFF. The J gene is TRBJ1-1, the V gene TRBV28; D remains ambiguous. The CDR3 length is 14 residues. CDR1 and CDR2 from the germline V gene are MDHEN and SYDVKM. V dropped 4 bases and J dropped 7 bases, with 16 bases sitting between them.

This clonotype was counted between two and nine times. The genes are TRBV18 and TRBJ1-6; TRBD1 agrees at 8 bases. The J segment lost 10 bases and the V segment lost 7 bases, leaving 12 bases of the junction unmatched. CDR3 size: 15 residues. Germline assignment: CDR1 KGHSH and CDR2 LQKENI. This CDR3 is CASFPGGQGGSPLHF. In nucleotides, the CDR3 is TGTGCCAGCTTCCCCGGCGGACAGGGCGGATCACCCCTCCACTTT.

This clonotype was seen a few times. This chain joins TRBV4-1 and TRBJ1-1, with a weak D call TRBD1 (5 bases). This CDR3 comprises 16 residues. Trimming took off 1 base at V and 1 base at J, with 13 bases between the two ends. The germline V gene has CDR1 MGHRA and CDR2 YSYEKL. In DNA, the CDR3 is TGCGCCAGCAGCCAAGTCGGCGACAGCCGGAACACTGAAGCTTTCTTT. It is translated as CASSQVGDSRNTEAFF.

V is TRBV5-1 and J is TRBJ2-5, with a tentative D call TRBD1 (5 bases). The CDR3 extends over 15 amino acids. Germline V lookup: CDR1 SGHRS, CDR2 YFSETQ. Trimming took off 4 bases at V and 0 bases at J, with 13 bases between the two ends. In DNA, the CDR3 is TGCGCCAGCAGCACCGGAGACAGTTACCAAGAGACCCAGTACTTC. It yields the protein CASSTGDSYQETQYF.